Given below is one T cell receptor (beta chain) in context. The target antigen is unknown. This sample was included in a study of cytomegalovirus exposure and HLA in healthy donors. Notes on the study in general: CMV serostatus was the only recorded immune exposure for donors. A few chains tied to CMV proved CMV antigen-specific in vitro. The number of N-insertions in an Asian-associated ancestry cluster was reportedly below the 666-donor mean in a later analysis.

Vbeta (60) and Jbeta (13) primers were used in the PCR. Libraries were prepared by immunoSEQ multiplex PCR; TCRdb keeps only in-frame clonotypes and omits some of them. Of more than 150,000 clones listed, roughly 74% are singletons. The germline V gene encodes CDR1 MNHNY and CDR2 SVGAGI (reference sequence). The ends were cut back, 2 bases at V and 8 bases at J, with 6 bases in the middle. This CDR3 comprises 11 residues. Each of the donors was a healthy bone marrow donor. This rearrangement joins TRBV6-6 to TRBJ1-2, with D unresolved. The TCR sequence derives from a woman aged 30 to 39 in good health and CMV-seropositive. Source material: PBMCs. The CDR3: CASSYEGGYTF. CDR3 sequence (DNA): TGTGCCAGCAGTTACGAGGGAGGCTACACCTTC.